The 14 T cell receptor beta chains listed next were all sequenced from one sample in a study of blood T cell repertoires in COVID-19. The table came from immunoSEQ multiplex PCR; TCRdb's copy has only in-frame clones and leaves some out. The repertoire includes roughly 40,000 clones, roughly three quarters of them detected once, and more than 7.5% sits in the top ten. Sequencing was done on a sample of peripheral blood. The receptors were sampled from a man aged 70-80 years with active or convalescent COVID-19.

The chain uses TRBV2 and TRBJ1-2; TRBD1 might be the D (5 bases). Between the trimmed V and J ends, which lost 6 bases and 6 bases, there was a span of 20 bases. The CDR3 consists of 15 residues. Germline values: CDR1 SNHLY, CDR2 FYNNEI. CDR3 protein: CASSFQGGREDGYTF. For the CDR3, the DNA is TGTGCCAGCAGCTTCCAAGGAGGCAGGGAGGATGGCTACACCTTC.

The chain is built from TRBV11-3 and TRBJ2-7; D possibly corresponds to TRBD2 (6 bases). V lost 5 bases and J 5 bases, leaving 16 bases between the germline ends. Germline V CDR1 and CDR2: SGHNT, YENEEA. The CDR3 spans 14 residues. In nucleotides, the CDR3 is TGTGCCAGCAGCGCCCCACTAGGCGGGGACGAGCAGTACTTC. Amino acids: CASSAPLGGDEQYF.

The CDR3 is CASSLEGQLNSPLHF. CDR3 sequence (DNA): TGTGCCAGCAGTTTAGAGGGACAGCTAAATTCACCCCTCCACTTT. The V and J genes are TRBV28 and TRBJ1-6, with 7 nucleotides matching TRBD1. CDR3 size: 15 residues. With 2 bases clipped from V and 7 bases from J, the junction kept 5 bases outside the gene matches. Germline-derived CDR1 and CDR2 are MDHEN and SYDVKM.

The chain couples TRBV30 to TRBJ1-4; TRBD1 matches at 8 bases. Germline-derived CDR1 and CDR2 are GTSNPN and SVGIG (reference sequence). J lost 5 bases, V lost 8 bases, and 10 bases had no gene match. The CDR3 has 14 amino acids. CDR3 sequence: CARTTQGANEKLFF. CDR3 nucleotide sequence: TGTGCCCGGACCACTCAGGGGGCGAATGAAAAACTGTTTTTT.

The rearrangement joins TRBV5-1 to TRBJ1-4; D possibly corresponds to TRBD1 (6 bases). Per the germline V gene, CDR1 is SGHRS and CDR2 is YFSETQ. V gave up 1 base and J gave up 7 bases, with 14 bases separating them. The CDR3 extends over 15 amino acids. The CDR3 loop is CASSLSGEGFEKLFF. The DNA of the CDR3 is TGCGCCAGCAGCTTGTCAGGGGAGGGCTTTGAAAAACTGTTTTTT.

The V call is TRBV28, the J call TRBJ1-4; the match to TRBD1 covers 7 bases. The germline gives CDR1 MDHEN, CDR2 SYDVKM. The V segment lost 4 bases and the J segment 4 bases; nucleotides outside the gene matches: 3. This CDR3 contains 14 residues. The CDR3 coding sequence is TGTGCCAGCAGTTCGGGACAGTTTAATGAAAAACTGTTTTTT. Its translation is CASSSGQFNEKLFF. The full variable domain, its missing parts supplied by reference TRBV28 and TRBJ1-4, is DVKVTQSSRYLVKRTGEKVFLECVQDMDHENMFWYRQDPGLGLRLIYFSYDVKMKEKGDIPEGYSVSREKKERFSLILESASTNQTSMYLCASSSGQFNEKLFFGSGTQLSVL.

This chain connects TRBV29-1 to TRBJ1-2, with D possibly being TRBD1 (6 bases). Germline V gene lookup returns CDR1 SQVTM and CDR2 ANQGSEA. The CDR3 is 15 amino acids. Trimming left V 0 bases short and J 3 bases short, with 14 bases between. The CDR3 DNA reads TGCAGCGTTGAAGAAATTGGGGGCGCGGACTATGGCTACACCTTC. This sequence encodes CSVEEIGGADYGYTF.

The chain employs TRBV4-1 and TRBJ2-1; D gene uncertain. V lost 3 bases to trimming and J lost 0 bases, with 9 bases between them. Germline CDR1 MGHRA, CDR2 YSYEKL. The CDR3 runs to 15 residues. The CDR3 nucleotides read TGCGCCAGCAGCCAGTCCGTATACTCCTACAATGAGCAGTTCTTC. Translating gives CASSQSVYSYNEQFF.

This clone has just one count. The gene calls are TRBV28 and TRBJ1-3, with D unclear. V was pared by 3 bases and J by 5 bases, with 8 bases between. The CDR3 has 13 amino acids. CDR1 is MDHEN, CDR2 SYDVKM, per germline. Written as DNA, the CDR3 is TGTGCCAGCAGTTTCCCACACAGAAACACCATATATTTT. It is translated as CASSFPHRNTIYF.

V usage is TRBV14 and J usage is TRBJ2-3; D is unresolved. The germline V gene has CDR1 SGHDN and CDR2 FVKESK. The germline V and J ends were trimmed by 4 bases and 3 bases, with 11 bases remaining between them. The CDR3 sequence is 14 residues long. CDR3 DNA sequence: TGTGCCAGCAGCCTTTCTCCACAGACAGATACGCAGTATTTT. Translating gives CASSLSPQTDTQYF.

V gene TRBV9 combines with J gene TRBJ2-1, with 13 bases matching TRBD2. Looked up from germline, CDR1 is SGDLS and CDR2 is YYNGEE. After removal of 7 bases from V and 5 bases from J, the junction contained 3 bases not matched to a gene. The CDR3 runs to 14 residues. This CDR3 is CASQTSGGDNEQFF. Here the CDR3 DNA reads TGTGCCAGCCAAACTAGCGGGGGGGACAATGAGCAGTTCTTC.

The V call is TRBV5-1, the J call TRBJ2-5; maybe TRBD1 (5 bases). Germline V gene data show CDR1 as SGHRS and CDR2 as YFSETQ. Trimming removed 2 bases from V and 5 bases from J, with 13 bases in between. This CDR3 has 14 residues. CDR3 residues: CASSFGREAETQYF. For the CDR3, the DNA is TGCGCCAGCAGCTTCGGCAGGGAAGCGGAGACCCAGTACTTC.

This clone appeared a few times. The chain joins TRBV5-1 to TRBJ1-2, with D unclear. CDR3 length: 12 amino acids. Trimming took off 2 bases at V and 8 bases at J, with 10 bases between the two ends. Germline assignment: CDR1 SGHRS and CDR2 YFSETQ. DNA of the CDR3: TGCGCCAGCAGCTTTGAGGCATCGGGCTACACCTTC. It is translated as CASSFEASGYTF.

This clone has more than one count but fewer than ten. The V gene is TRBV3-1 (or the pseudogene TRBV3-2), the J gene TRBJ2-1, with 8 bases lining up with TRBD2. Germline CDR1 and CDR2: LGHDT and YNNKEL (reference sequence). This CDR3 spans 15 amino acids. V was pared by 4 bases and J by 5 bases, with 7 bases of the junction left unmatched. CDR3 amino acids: CASSPRVAGHNEQFF. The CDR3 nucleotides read TGTGCCAGCAGCCCGCGCGTAGCGGGGCACAATGAGCAGTTCTTC.